The rows below give T cell receptor beta chains drawn from one sample of a study of T cell responses to AZD1222 COVID-19 vaccine. The protocol was immunoSEQ multiplex PCR, while the TCRdb copy is restricted to in-frame clones and leaves out a portion. The data contain more than 250,000 clones, over 90% of them singletons. The sequencing here drew on peripheral blood, taken on day 0 of AZD1222 vaccination. The receptors stem from an adult in good health. CDR3s include the opening cysteine and the closing phenylalanine or tryptophan. The D gene is left open where the match is weak.

v_call: TRBV27; d_call: TRBD1; j_call: TRBJ2-1; cdr3_aa: CASTRRQSTGGAFYNEQFF; cdr3_nt: TGTGCCAGCACCAGGCGGCAGTCTACAGGGGGCGCATTCTACAATGAGCAGTTCTTC
v_call: TRBV18; d_call: -; j_call: TRBJ2-5; cdr3_aa: CASSPGRGETQYF; cdr3_nt: TGTGCCAGCTCTCCCGGGAGAGGAGAGACCCAGTACTTC
v_call: TRBV7-9; d_call: -; j_call: TRBJ1-5; cdr3_aa: CASSRGRENNQPQHF; cdr3_nt: TGTGCCAGCAGCCGAGGCAGGGAGAACAATCAGCCCCAGCATTTT
v_call: TRBV7-2; d_call: TRBD1; j_call: TRBJ1-6; cdr3_aa: CASSLAVDRGSVSPLHF; cdr3_nt: TGTGCCAGCAGCTTAGCCGTTGACAGGGGTTCGGTTTCACCCCTCCACTTT
v_call: TRBV11-2; d_call: -; j_call: TRBJ1-4; cdr3_aa: CASSSPTGRAREKLFF; cdr3_nt: TGTGCCAGCAGCTCCCCCACAGGTCGAGCAAGGGAAAAACTGTTTTTT
v_call: TRBV2; d_call: -; j_call: TRBJ2-7; cdr3_aa: CASSNSGYYEQYF; cdr3_nt: TGTGCCAGCAGCAACTCTGGGTACTACGAGCAGTACTTC
v_call: TRBV3-1/TRBV3-2; d_call: TRBD2; j_call: TRBJ2-7; cdr3_aa: CASSQLELAGGPYEQYF; cdr3_nt: TGTGCCAGCAGCCAACTTGAACTAGCGGGAGGTCCCTACGAGCAGTACTTC
v_call: TRBV27; d_call: -; j_call: TRBJ2-2; cdr3_aa: CASRSNREEAGELFF; cdr3_nt: TGTGCCAGCAGATCAAACAGGGAGGAGGCCGGGGAGCTGTTTTTT
v_call: TRBV9; d_call: TRBD2; j_call: TRBJ2-2; cdr3_aa: CASSVGTSGSRTGELFF; cdr3_nt: TGTGCCAGCAGCGTAGGGACTAGCGGGAGTAGGACCGGGGAGCTGTTTTTT
v_call: TRBV5-4; d_call: TRBD2; j_call: TRBJ2-3; cdr3_aa: CASSIGTSGFTDTQYF; cdr3_nt: TGTGCCAGCAGCATCGGGACTAGCGGCTTCACAGATACGCAGTATTTT